The 32 T cell receptor beta chains given below trace back to one sample, sequenced in a study of blood T cell repertoires in COVID-19. TCRdb keeps only in-frame clones here, not all; method: immunoSEQ multiplex PCR. The table lists roughly 39,000 clones, 87% of them singletons. The sample taken for sequencing was peripheral blood. These TCRs come from a woman older than 75 with active COVID-19.

The genes are TRBV5-8 and TRBJ2-7; 7 bases map to TRBD2. The CDR3 extends over 16 amino acids. The V gene end was trimmed by 5 bases and the J gene end by 2 bases; junction bases not matched to a gene: 13. Germline CDR1 SGHTS, CDR2 YDEGEE. Written as DNA, the CDR3 is TGTGCCAGCAGAGATACCGGGGGGAACAGTCCCTACGAGCAGTACTTC. Protein sequence: CASRDTGGNSPYEQYF.

The rearrangement uses TRBV10-3 and TRBJ2-7, with D tentatively TRBD1 (6 bases). CDR1 ENHRY and CDR2 SYGVKD come from the germline V gene. The CDR3 contains 14 residues. Trimming took off 3 bases at V and 2 bases at J, with 11 bases between the two ends. As DNA, the CDR3 is TGTGCCATCAGTGAACGGGACACAGCCTACGAGCAGTACTTC. This codes for CAISERDTAYEQYF.

The gene calls are TRBV4-3 and TRBJ2-7, with 10 positions matching TRBD2. Germline loops: CDR1 LGHNA, CDR2 YSLEER. Losses at the gene ends were 0 bases for V and 0 bases for J; bases not matched to a gene: 8. This CDR3 has 18 amino acids. DNA of the CDR3: TGCGCCAGCAGCCAAGAGCGGGTAGCGGGGGGACTCTCCTACGAGCAGTACTTC. It translates to CASSQERVAGGLSYEQYF.

Comments on this clone: Mismatch with germline at one junction end may stem from a read error. The chain couples TRBV7-7 to TRBJ2-7; TRBD2 agrees at 10 bases. The germline CDR1 and CDR2 sequences are SSHAT and FNYEAQ (reference sequence). There are 14 residues in the CDR3. The CDR3 is CASSATSGSYEQYF. In DNA, the CDR3 is TGTGCTAGCAGCGCGACTAGCGGGTCCTACGAGCAGTACTTC.

The chain has TRBV28 and TRBJ1-3; possibly TRBD1 for D (5 bases). V lost 10 bases and J 7 bases, leaving 17 bases between the germline ends. The length of the CDR3 is 13 residues. Germline-derived CDR1 and CDR2 are MDHEN and SYDVKM. The CDR3 region is CAIAGGTSNTIYF. CDR3 bases: TGTGCCATCGCGGGGGGAACAAGCAACACCATATATTTT.

This chain uses TRBV6-7 with TRBJ1-2; D is unresolved. TRBV6-7 is sorted into the ORF group, with uncertain function. The CDR3 spans 12 residues. Trimming took off 6 bases at V and 5 bases at J, with 10 bases between the two ends. CDR3 nucleotides: TGTGCCAGCAGCCCCCCCTCGTATGGCTACACCTTC. Residues: CASSPPSYGYTF.

The V gene is TRBV7-2, the J gene TRBJ2-5; 8 nucleotides align to TRBD2. The germline gives CDR1 SGHTA, CDR2 FQGNSA. This CDR3 spans 14 amino acids. The V and J ends lost 2 bases and 4 bases, in that order; junction bases with no gene match: 3. CDR3 loop: CASSLNSGGETQYF. The CDR3 region has the DNA TGTGCCAGCAGCTTAAACAGCGGGGGAGAGACCCAGTACTTC. Using reference TRBV7-2 and TRBJ2-5 for the parts outside the CDR3, the full variable domain is GAGVSQSPSNKVTEKGKDVELRCDPISGHTALYWYRQSLGQGLEFLIYFQGNSAPDKSGLPSDRFSAERTGGSVSTLTIQRTQQEDSAVYLCASSLNSGGETQYFGPGTRLLVL.

The CDR3 protein is CSGTRDRTIARQFF. In nucleotides, the CDR3 is TGCAGCGGGACCCGGGACAGGACTATAGCTCGGCAGTTCTTC. The rearrangement uses TRBV29-1 and TRBJ2-1; 8 bases align to TRBD1. Germline CDR1 is SQVTM and CDR2 is ANQGSEA. The CDR3 sequence is 14 residues long. J was trimmed by 12 bases and V by 7 bases; bases with no gene match: 17.

This clone was seen once. The CDR3 bases are TGTGCCAGCAGTGACGATAGGGGGAATGAGCAGTACTTC. It is translated as CASSDDRGNEQYF. The V and J genes are TRBV6-4 and TRBJ2-7; a weak D match, TRBD1 (6 bases). V lost 2 bases, J lost 7 bases, and 12 bases lay in between. This CDR3 region has 13 residues. The germline CDR1 and CDR2 sequences are MRHNA and SNTAGT.

This clone has only one observation. The gene calls are TRBV20-1 and TRBJ2-1, with 8 bases lining up with TRBD1. Germline values: CDR1 DFQATT, CDR2 SNEGSKA (reference sequence). V trimming: 3 bases; J trimming: 4 bases; junction bases outside the gene matches: 2. The CDR3 has 13 amino acids. The CDR3 loop reads CSASGDRYNEQFF. The CDR3 DNA sequence: TGCAGTGCTAGTGGGGACAGGTACAATGAGCAGTTCTTC.

The chain combines TRBV28 with TRBJ2-3; 15 positions match TRBD2. Trimming removed 3 bases from V and 6 bases from J; junction bases left unmatched: 13. Germline values: CDR1 MDHEN, CDR2 SYDVKM. The CDR3 consists of 19 residues. The CDR3 sequence is CASSFPGTSGGRGFDTQYF. CDR3 coding DNA: TGTGCCAGCAGTTTCCCTGGGACTAGCGGGGGGCGGGGGTTCGATACGCAGTATTTT.

The chain is built from TRBV11-2 and TRBJ2-3, with D possibly matching TRBD2 (6 bases). The CDR3 spans 14 residues. From germline, CDR1 is SGHAT and CDR2 FQNNGV. V was shortened by 5 bases and J by 8 bases, with 17 bases between the two germline ends. The CDR3 here is CASSPTGVGFTQYF. The CDR3 DNA reads TGTGCCAGCAGCCCCACGGGGGTGGGGTTTACGCAGTATTTT. Complete variable domain (other parts from reference TRBV11-2 and TRBJ2-3): EAGVAQSPRYKIIEKRQSVAFWCNPISGHATLYWYQQILGQGPKLLIQFQNNGVVDDSQLPKDRFSAERLKGVDSTLKIQPAKLEDSAVYLCASSPTGVGFTQYFGPGTRLTVL.

This chain links TRBV7-6 with TRBJ1-1; D is ambiguous. V was cut by 4 bases and J by 2 bases, with 11 bases left in between. The germline gives CDR1 SGHVS, CDR2 FNYEAQ. The CDR3 covers 14 residues. CDR3 residues: CASSSGIFNTEAFF. Here the CDR3 DNA reads TGTGCCAGCAGCTCCGGGATCTTTAACACTGAAGCTTTCTTT. Combining the CDR3 with reference TRBV7-6 and TRBJ1-1 gives the whole variable domain GAGVSQSPRYKVTKRGQDVALRCDPISGHVSLYWYRQALGQGPEFLTYFNYEAQQDKSGLPNDRFSAERPEGSISTLTIQRTEQRDSAMYRCASSSGIFNTEAFFGQGTRLTVV.

The chain is built from TRBV5-4 and TRBJ1-4, with 8 bases that match TRBD1. CDR3 length equals 15 residues. J gave up 8 bases and V 4 bases, and 10 bases lay outside the gene matches. Per germline, CDR1 SGHNT and CDR2 YYREEE (reference sequence). CDR3: CASSGGQGIEEKLFF. The CDR3 DNA follows: TGTGCCAGCAGCGGTGGACAGGGAATAGAAGAAAAACTGTTTTTT.

V gene TRBV27 combines with J gene TRBJ2-3, with a weak D call TRBD1 (6 bases). The germline V gene encodes CDR1 MNHEY and CDR2 SMNVEV (reference sequence). V shed 6 bases and J shed 0 bases, with 10 bases lying between them. The CDR3 consists of 14 residues. CDR3 sequence (DNA): TGTGCCAGCAGACGCACAGGGAGCACAGATACGCAGTATTTT. Its protein product is CASRRTGSTDTQYF.

The chain joins TRBV5-8 to TRBJ2-7; 7 nucleotides line up with TRBD2. CDR3 length: 16 residues. The germline gives CDR1 SGHTS, CDR2 YDEGEE. V was pared by 1 base and J by 3 bases, with 10 bases of the junction left unmatched. The CDR3 bases are TGTGCCAGCAGCTTGATGGGGGGGGACTGGGTCTACGAGCAGTACTTC. Translation: CASSLMGGDWVYEQYF.

This clone appeared once. The V call is TRBV2, the J call TRBJ2-7; 11 bases match TRBD1. V gave up 6 bases and J gave up 5 bases; unmatched junction bases: 6. The CDR3 runs 14 residues. Germline V gene sequence: CDR1 SNHLY, CDR2 FYNNEI. The CDR3 sequence is CASSRDRGFNEQYF. CDR3 nucleotides: TGTGCCAGCAGCCGGGACAGGGGGTTCAACGAGCAGTACTTC.

J is TRBJ1-4 and V is TRBV4-3; D ambiguous. Trimming removed 2 bases from V and 8 bases from J, with 15 bases in between. Looked up from germline, CDR1 is LGHNA and CDR2 is YSLEER. This CDR3 has 15 residues. The CDR3 sequence is CASSQRRISTEKLFF. DNA of the CDR3: TGCGCCAGCAGCCAACGGAGGATATCTACCGAAAAACTGTTTTTT.

The V call is TRBV18, the J call TRBJ2-5, with D hard to call. The CDR3 totals 13 residues. Germline V CDR1 and CDR2: KGHSH, LQKENI. Trimming removed 6 bases from V and 0 bases from J, with 8 bases in between. The CDR3, as DNA: TGTGCCAGCTCGTCCCTGTACCAAGAGACCCAGTACTTC. It yields the protein CASSSLYQETQYF.

The rearrangement links TRBV5-1 to TRBJ1-2; 12 positions match TRBD1. Germline V gives CDR1 SGHRS, CDR2 YFSETQ. The CDR3 contains 16 residues. V lost 0 bases, J lost 8 bases, and 8 bases stayed unmatched. Here the CDR3 DNA reads TGCGCCAGCAGCTTGGTGGGACAGGGGGCCAACGTCGGCTACACCTTC. The encoded protein is CASSLVGQGANVGYTF.

V usage is TRBV7-8 and J usage is TRBJ1-1; D not certain. Germline V gives CDR1 SGHVS, CDR2 FQNEAQ. The V end was cut by 4 bases, the J end by 1 base, with 10 bases between. This CDR3 has 14 amino acids. The CDR3 sequence is CASSWNRENTEAFF. The CDR3 coding sequence is TGTGCCAGCAGCTGGAATCGGGAGAACACTGAAGCTTTCTTT.

V gene TRBV3-1 (or the pseudogene TRBV3-2) combines with J gene TRBJ2-1; 9 bases are shared with TRBD2. V trimming: 4 bases; J trimming: 12 bases; junction bases outside the gene matches: 4. The germline CDR1 and CDR2 sequences are LGHDT and YNNKEL (reference sequence). The CDR3 length is 12 residues. CDR3 nucleotide sequence: TGTGCCAGCAGCCGTAGGACTAGCGTGCAGTTCTTC. It encodes CASSRRTSVQFF.

The V gene is TRBV6-5, the J gene TRBJ2-7, with 10 positions matching TRBD1. CDR3 size: 15 residues. The germline V gene encodes CDR1 MNHEY and CDR2 SVGAGI. The junction had 11 bases not matched to a gene; V was cut back by 5 bases and J by 7 bases. CDR3 DNA sequence: TGTGCCAGCAGTCCCCCGACAGGGGGCCGGGGTGAGCAGTACTTC. This sequence encodes CASSPPTGGRGEQYF.

This chain links TRBV5-5 with TRBJ2-7; 9 bases line up with TRBD1. Germline V gene sequence: CDR1 SGHKS, CDR2 YYEKEE (reference sequence). Trimming removed 4 bases from V and 2 bases from J; junction bases left unmatched: 1. The CDR3 loop spans 13 amino acids. CDR3 sequence reads: CASSRQGAYEQYF. In DNA, the CDR3 is TGTGCCAGCAGCCGACAGGGGGCCTACGAGCAGTACTTC.

The rearrangement uses TRBV28 and TRBJ1-4; D might be TRBD1 (5 bases). The V end was cut by 11 bases, the J end by 4 bases, with 11 bases between. Per germline, CDR1 MDHEN and CDR2 SYDVKM. This CDR3 contains 12 residues. The CDR3 DNA is TGTGCCGGCGGGACGGGTAATGAAAAACTGTTTTTT. Translating it yields CAGGTGNEKLFF.

The chain combines TRBV3-1 (or the pseudogene TRBV3-2) with TRBJ1-5, with D possibly TRBD1 on 6 matching bases. Germline V gives CDR1 LGHDT, CDR2 YNNKEL (reference sequence). The CDR3 runs 16 residues. V was clipped by 4 bases and J by 0 bases, with 13 bases between them. CDR3 DNA sequence: TGTGCCAGCAGCCGAGGACAGCAATTTAGCAATCAGCCCCAGCATTTT. Amino acid sequence: CASSRGQQFSNQPQHF.

The chain has TRBV24-1 and TRBJ2-3, with 7 nucleotides matching TRBD2. The V gene's germline CDR1 is KGHDR and CDR2 SFDVKD. This CDR3 has 15 amino acids. With V trimmed by 1 base and J by 4 bases, 4 bases remained unmatched. The CDR3 sequence: CATSDLTSEADTQYF. Here the CDR3 DNA reads TGTGCCACCAGTGATTTAACTAGCGAGGCAGATACGCAGTATTTT.

The chain recombines TRBV28 with TRBJ1-2; D possibly corresponds to TRBD1 (5 bases). In germline, CDR1 is MDHEN, CDR2 SYDVKM. Trimming cost V 2 bases and J 7 bases, with 23 bases left between them. The CDR3 consists of 17 residues. CDR3 amino acids: CASSLAGRGGDSRGYTF. The CDR3 region has the DNA TGTGCCAGCAGTTTAGCGGGGAGGGGAGGAGACAGCCGTGGCTACACCTTC.

This clone was detected a few times. The CDR3 DNA reads as TGCGCCAGCAGCTTGGTTGCGACAGAAGGGGTCGGGGAGCTGTTTTTT. This codes for CASSLVATEGVGELFF. The V call is TRBV5-1, the J call TRBJ2-2, with a possible D match to TRBD1 (5 bases). V was pared by 0 bases and J by 7 bases, with 16 bases between. Germline-derived CDR1 and CDR2 are SGHRS and YFSETQ. The CDR3 is 16 residues long.

This clone was detected only once. The chain uses TRBV30 and TRBJ2-3, with 14 bases lining up with TRBD2. V lost 4 bases and J lost 2; bases outside the gene matches: 5. Germline CDR1 reads GTSNPN; CDR2 reads SVGIG (reference sequence). The CDR3 totals 16 residues. DNA for the CDR3: TGTGCCTGGAAGGGACTAGCGGGGGCCCTCACAGATACGCAGTATTTT. This codes for CAWKGLAGALTDTQYF.

J is TRBJ1-1 and V is TRBV7-2; D remains ambiguous. Trimming shortened V by 0 bases and J by 6 bases, and 20 bases separated the two germline ends. The CDR3 is made up of 17 amino acids. Germline CDR1 reads SGHTA; CDR2 reads FQGNSA. Here the CDR3 DNA reads TGTGCCAGCAGCTTAGCGGCGGTCGGGGTGATGCGTCCTGAAGCTTTCTTT. It codes for CASSLAAVGVMRPEAFF. The complete variable domain, with remaining parts taken from reference TRBV7-2 and TRBJ1-1, reads GAGVSQSPSNKVTEKGKDVELRCDPISGHTALYWYRQSLGQGLEFLIYFQGNSAPDKSGLPSDRFSAERTGGSVSTLTIQRTQQEDSAVYLCASSLAAVGVMRPEAFFGQGTRLTVV.

The V and J genes are TRBV18 and TRBJ2-1; 7 bases fit TRBD1. After removal of 4 bases from V and 2 bases from J, the junction contained 8 bases not matched to a gene. Germline V lookup: CDR1 KGHSH, CDR2 LQKENI. This CDR3 contains 16 residues. The CDR3 sequence is CASSRAGTATYNEQFF. The CDR3 region has the DNA TGTGCCAGCTCACGAGCCGGGACAGCCACCTACAATGAGCAGTTCTTC.